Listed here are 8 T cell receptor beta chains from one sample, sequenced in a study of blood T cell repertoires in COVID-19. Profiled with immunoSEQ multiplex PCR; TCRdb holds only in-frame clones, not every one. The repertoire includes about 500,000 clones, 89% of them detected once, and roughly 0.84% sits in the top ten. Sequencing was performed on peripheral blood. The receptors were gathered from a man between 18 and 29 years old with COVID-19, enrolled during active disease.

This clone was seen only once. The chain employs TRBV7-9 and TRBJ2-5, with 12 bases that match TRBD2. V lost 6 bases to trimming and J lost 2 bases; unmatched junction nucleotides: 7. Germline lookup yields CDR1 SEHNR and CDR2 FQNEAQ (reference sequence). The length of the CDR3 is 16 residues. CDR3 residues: CASSSYGLAGQETQYF. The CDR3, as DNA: TGTGCCAGCAGTTCTTACGGACTAGCGGGACAAGAGACCCAGTACTTC.

The CDR3 loop reads CASSLQGRGGYTF. CDR3 sequence (DNA): TGTGCCAGCAGCTTACAGGGCCGTGGCGGCTACACCTTC. The genes are TRBV7-3 and TRBJ1-2, with TRBD1 as a possible D gene (5 bases). Per germline, CDR1 SGHTA and CDR2 FQGTGA. The CDR3 length is 13 residues. The germline V and J ends were trimmed by 2 bases and 8 bases, with 12 bases remaining between them.

The CDR3 coding sequence is TGTGCCAGCAGTGGCCAGGGGGCGCGGAATTCACCCCTCCACTTT. Translated: CASSGQGARNSPLHF. The chain recombines TRBV25-1 with TRBJ1-6, with TRBD1 matching 8 bases. The CDR3 spans 15 residues. Germline V gene sequence: CDR1 MGHDK, CDR2 SYGVNS. Unmatched junction bases numbered 6, after V lost 4 bases and J lost 7 bases.

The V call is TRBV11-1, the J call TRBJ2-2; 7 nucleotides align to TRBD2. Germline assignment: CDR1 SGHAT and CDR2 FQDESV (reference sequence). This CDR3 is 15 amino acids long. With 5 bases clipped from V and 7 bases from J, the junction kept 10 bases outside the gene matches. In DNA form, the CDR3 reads TGTGCCAGCAGCGCACCGTCCGGGGGGATCGGGGAGCTGTTTTTT. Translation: CASSAPSGGIGELFF.

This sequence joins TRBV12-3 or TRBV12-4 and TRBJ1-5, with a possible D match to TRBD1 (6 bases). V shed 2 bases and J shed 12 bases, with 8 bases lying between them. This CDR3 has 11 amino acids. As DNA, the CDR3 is TGTGCCAGCAGTTTAAGGACAGTCCAGCATTTT. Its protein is CASSLRTVQHF.

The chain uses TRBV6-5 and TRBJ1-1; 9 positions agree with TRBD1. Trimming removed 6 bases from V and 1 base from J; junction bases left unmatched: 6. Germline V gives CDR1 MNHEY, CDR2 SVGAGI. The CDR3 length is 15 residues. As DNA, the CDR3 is TGTGCCAGCAGGCGACAGGGGGGGAAGAACACTGAAGCTTTCTTT. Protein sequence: CASRRQGGKNTEAFF.

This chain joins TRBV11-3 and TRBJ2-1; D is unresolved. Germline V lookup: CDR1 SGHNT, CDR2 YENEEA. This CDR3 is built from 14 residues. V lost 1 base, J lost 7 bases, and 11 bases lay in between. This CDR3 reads CASSLVVSRNEQFF. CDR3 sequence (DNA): TGTGCCAGCAGCTTAGTGGTCTCGCGGAATGAGCAGTTCTTC.

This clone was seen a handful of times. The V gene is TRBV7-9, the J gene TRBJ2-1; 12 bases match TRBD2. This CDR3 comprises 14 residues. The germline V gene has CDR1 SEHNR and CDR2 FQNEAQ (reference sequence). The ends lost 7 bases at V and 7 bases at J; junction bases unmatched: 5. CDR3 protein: CASNLAGGFNEQFF. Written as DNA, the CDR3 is TGTGCCAGCAACCTAGCGGGAGGGTTTAATGAGCAGTTCTTC. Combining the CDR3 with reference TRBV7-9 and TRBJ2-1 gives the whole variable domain DTGVSQNPRHKITKRGQNVTFRCDPISEHNRLYWYRQTLGQGPEFLTYFQNEAQLEKSRLLSDRFSAERPKGSFSTLEIQRTEQGDSAMYLCASNLAGGFNEQFFGPGTRLTVL.